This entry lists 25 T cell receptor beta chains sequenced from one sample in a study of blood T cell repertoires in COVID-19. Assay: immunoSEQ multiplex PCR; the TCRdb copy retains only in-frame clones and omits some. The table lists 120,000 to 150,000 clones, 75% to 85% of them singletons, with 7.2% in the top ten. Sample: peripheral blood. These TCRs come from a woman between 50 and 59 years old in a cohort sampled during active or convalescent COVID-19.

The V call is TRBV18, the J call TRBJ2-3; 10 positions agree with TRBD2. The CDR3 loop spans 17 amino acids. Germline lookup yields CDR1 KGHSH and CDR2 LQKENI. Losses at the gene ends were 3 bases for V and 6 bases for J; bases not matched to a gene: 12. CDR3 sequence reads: CASSPPSGGLKGDTQYF. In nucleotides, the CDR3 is TGTGCCAGCTCACCCCCTAGCGGGGGCCTCAAGGGGGATACGCAGTATTTT. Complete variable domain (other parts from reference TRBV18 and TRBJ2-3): NAGVMQNPRHLVRRRGQEARLRCSPMKGHSHVYWYRQLPEEGLKFMVYLQKENIIDESGMPKERFSAEFPKEGPSILRIQQVVRGDSAAYFCASSPPSGGLKGDTQYFGPGTRLTVL.

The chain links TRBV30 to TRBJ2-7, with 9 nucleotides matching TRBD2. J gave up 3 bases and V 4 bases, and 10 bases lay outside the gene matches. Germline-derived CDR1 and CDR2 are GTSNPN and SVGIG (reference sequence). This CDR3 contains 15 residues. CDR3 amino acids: CAWKPGVTSGYEQYF. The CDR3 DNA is TGTGCCTGGAAACCCGGGGTGACTAGCGGCTACGAGCAGTACTTC. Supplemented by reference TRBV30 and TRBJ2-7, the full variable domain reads SQTIHQWPATLVQPVGSPLSLECTVEGTSNPNLYWYRQAAGRGLQLLFYSVGIGQISSEVPQNLSASRPQDRQFILSSKKLLLSDSGFYLCAWKPGVTSGYEQYFGPGTRLTVT.

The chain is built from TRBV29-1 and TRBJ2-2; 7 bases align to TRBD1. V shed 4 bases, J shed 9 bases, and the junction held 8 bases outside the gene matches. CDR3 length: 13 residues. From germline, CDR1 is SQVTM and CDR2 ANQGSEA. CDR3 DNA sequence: TGCAGCGTTGGATACAGGGGCCTGCGGGAGCTGTTTTTT. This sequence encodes CSVGYRGLRELFF.

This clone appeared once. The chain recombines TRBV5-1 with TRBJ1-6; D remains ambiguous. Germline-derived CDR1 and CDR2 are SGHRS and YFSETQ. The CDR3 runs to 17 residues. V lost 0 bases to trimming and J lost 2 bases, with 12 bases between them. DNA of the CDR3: TGCGCCAGCAGCTTGGCGGCGGGAAGGGCCTATAATTCACCCCTCCACTTT. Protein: CASSLAAGRAYNSPLHF.

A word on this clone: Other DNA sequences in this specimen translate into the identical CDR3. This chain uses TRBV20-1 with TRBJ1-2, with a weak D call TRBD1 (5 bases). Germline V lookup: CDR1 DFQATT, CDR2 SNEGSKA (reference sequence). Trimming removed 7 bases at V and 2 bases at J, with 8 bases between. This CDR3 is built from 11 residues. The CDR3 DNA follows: TGCAGTGTGGCAGGGAACTATGGCTACACCTTC. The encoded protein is CSVAGNYGYTF.

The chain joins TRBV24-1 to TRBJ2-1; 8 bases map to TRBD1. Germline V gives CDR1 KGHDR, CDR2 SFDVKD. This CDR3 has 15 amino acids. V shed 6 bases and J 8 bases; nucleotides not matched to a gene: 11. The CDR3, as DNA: TGTGCCACCAGTCGGACAGGGACATTAGGCGATGAGCAGTTCTTC. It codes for CATSRTGTLGDEQFF.

The CDR3 nucleotides read TGTGCCAGCAGCTTATTGGGACAGGGGCTAAATGAAAAACTGTTTTTT. Amino acids: CASSLLGQGLNEKLFF. The J gene is TRBJ1-4, the V gene TRBV7-6; 10 positions agree with TRBD1. Germline values: CDR1 SGHVS, CDR2 FNYEAQ. With 2 bases clipped from V and 5 bases from J, the junction kept 5 bases outside the gene matches. There are 16 residues in the CDR3. Together with reference TRBV7-6 and TRBJ1-4, the CDR3 gives the full variable domain: GAGVSQSPRYKVTKRGQDVALRCDPISGHVSLYWYRQALGQGPEFLTYFNYEAQQDKSGLPNDRFSAERPEGSISTLTIQRTEQRDSAMYRCASSLLGQGLNEKLFFGSGTQLSVL.

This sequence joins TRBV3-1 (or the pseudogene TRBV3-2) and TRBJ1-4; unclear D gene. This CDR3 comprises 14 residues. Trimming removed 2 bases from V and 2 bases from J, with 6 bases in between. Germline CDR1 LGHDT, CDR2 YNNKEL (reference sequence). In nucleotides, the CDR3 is TGTGCCAGCAGCCAACTCGGGACTAATGAAAAACTGTTTTTT. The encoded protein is CASSQLGTNEKLFF.

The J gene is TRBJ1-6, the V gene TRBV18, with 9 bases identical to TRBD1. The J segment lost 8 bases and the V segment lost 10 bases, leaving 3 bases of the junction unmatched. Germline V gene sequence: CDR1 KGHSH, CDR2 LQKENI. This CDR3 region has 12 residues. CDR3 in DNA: TGTGCCACCCGACAGGGGGATTCACCCCTCCACTTT. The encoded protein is CATRQGDSPLHF. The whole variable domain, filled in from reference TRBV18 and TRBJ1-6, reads NAGVMQNPRHLVRRRGQEARLRCSPMKGHSHVYWYRQLPEEGLKFMVYLQKENIIDESGMPKERFSAEFPKEGPSILRIQQVVRGDSAAYFCATRQGDSPLHFGNGTRLTVT.

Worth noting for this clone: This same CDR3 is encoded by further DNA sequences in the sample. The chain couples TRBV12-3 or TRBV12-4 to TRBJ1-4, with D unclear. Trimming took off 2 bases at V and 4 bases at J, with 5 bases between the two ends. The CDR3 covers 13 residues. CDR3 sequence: CASSLRDNEKLFF. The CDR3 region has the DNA TGTGCCAGCAGTTTAAGAGATAATGAAAAACTGTTTTTT.

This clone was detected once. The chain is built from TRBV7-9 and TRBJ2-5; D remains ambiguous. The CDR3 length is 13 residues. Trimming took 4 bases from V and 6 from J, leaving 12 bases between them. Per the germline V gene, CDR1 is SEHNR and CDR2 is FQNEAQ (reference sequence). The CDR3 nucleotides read TGTGCCAGCAGCTCAGAAGGCAGGAAGACCCAGTACTTC. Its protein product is CASSSEGRKTQYF. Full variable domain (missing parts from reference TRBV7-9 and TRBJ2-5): DTGVSQNPRHKITKRGQNVTFRCDPISEHNRLYWYRQTLGQGPEFLTYFQNEAQLEKSRLLSDRFSAERPKGSFSTLEIQRTEQGDSAMYLCASSSEGRKTQYFGPGTRLLVL.

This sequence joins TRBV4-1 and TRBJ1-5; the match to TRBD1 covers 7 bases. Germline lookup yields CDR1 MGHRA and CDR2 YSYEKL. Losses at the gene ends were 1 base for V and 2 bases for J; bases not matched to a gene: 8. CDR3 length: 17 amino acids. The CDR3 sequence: CASSQVVTGEGNQPQHF. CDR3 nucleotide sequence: TGCGCCAGCAGCCAAGTAGTAACAGGGGAGGGCAATCAGCCCCAGCATTTT.

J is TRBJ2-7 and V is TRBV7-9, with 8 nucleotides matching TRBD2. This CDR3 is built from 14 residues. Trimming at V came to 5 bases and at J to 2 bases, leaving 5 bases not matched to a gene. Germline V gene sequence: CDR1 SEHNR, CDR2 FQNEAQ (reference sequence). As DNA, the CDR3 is TGTGCCAGCAGCGGGAGCGGGGGAACCTACGAGCAGTACTTC. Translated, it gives CASSGSGGTYEQYF.

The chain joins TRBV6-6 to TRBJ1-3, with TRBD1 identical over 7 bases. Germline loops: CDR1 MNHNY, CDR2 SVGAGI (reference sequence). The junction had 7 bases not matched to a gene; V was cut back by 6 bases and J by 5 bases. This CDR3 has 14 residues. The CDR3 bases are TGTGCCAGCAGCCCCAGACAGGGAAGAAACACCATATATTTT. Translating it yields CASSPRQGRNTIYF.

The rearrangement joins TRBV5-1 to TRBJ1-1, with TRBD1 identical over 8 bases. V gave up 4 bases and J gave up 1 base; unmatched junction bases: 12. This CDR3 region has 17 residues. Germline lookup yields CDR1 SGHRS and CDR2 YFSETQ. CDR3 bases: TGCGCCAGCAGCCTATGGACAGGGAGGGACCCGAACACTGAAGCTTTCTTT. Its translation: CASSLWTGRDPNTEAFF. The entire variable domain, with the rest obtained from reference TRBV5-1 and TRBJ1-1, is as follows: KAGVTQTPRYLIKTRGQQVTLSCSPISGHRSVSWYQQTPGQGLQFLFEYFSETQRNKGNFPGRFSGRQFSNSRSEMNVSTLELGDSALYLCASSLWTGRDPNTEAFFGQGTRLTVV.

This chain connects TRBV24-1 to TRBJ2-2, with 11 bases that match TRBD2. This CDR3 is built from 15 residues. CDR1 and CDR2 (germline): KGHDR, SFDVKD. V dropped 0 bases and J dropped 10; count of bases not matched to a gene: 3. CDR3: CATSDLTSGGLELFF. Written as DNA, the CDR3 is TGTGCCACCAGTGATTTGACTAGCGGGGGCCTGGAGCTGTTTTTT.

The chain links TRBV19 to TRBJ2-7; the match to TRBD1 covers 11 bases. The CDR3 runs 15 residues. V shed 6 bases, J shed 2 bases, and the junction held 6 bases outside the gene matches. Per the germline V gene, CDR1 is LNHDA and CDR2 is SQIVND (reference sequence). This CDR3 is CASSPGQGGTYEQYF. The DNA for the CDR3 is TGTGCCAGTAGCCCGGGACAGGGGGGGACCTACGAGCAGTACTTC.

The CDR3 DNA follows: TGTGCCAGCAGCTTAGTCTGGCAGGGTAATTCACCCCTCCACTTT. Translating it yields CASSLVWQGNSPLHF. The V and J genes are TRBV11-2 and TRBJ1-6; possible D gene TRBD1, 5 bases. The CDR3 consists of 15 residues. V was shortened by 1 base and J by 6 bases, with 10 bases between the two germline ends. Germline lookup yields CDR1 SGHAT and CDR2 FQNNGV.

The CDR3 nucleotides are TGCGCCAGCAGCGACGGGACTACCGAAGCCTGGGAGACCCAGTACTTC. This codes for CASSDGTTEAWETQYF. The chain links TRBV5-1 to TRBJ2-5, with 7 positions matching TRBD2. The V gene's germline CDR1 is SGHRS and CDR2 YFSETQ. With 4 bases clipped from V and 5 bases from J, the junction kept 14 bases outside the gene matches. The CDR3 is 16 amino acids. The variable domain in full, with the rest retrieved from reference TRBV5-1 and TRBJ2-5, is KAGVTQTPRYLIKTRGQQVTLSCSPISGHRSVSWYQQTPGQGLQFLFEYFSETQRNKGNFPGRFSGRQFSNSRSEMNVSTLELGDSALYLCASSDGTTEAWETQYFGPGTRLLVL.

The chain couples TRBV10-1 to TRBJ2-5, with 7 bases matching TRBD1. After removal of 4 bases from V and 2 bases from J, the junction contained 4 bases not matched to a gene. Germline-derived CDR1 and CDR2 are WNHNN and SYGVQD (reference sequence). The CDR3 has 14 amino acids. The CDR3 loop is CASSGQGVQETQYF. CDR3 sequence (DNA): TGCGCCAGCAGTGGACAGGGCGTTCAAGAGACCCAGTACTTC.

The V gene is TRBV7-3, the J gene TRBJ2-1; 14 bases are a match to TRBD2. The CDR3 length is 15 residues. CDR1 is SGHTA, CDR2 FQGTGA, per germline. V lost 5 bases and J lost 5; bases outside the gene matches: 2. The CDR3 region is CASSRGLAGDNEQFF. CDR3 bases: TGTGCCAGCAGCCGGGGACTAGCGGGGGACAATGAGCAGTTCTTC.

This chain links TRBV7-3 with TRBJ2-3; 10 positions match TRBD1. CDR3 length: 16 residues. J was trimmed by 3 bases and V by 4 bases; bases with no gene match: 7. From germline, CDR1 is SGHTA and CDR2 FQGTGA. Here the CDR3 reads CASSSRQDRGTDTQYF. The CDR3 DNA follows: TGTGCCAGCAGCTCCCGTCAGGACAGGGGGACAGATACGCAGTATTTT.

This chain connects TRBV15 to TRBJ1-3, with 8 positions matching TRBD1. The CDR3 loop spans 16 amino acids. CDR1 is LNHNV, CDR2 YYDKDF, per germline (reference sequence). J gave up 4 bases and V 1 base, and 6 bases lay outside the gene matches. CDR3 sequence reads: CATSRGGQGPGNTIYF. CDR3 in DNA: TGTGCCACCAGCAGAGGTGGACAGGGCCCAGGAAACACCATATATTTT.

The CDR3 DNA sequence: TGTGCCAGCAGTTTAAACAGGTCCAATCAGCCCCAGCATTTT. This encodes CASSLNRSNQPQHF. The chain recombines TRBV27 with TRBJ1-5; perhaps TRBD1 as D (5 bases). V lost 2 bases, J lost 3 bases, and 8 bases lay in between. The CDR3 contains 14 residues. The germline V gene encodes CDR1 MNHEY and CDR2 SMNVEV (reference sequence).

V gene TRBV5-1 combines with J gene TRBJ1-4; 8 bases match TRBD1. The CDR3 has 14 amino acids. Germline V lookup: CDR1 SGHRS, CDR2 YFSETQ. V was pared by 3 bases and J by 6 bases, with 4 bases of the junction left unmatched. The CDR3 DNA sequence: TGCGCCAGCAGCTGGACAGGGTGGGATGAAAAACTGTTTTTT. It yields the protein CASSWTGWDEKLFF. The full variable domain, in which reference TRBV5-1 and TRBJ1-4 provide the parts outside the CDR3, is KAGVTQTPRYLIKTRGQQVTLSCSPISGHRSVSWYQQTPGQGLQFLFEYFSETQRNKGNFPGRFSGRQFSNSRSEMNVSTLELGDSALYLCASSWTGWDEKLFFGSGTQLSVL.